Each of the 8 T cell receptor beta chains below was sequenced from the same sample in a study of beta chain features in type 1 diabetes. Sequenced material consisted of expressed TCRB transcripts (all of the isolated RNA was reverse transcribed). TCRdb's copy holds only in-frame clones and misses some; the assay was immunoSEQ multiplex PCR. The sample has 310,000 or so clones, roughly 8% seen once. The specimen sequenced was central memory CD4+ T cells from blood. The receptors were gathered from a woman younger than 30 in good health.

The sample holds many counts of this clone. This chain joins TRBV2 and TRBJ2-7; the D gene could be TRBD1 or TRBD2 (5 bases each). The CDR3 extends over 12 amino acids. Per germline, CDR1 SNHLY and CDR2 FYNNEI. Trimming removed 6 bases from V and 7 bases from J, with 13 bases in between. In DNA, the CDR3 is TGTGCCAGCAGCGGGACCCGTTGGGAGCAGTACTTC. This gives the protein CASSGTRWEQYF.

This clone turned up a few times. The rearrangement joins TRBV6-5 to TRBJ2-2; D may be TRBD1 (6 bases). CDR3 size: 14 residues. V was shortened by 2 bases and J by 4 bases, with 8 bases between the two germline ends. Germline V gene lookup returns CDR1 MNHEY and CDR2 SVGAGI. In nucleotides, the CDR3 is TGTGCCAGCAGTTACGGACAGACCACCGGGGAGCTGTTTTTT. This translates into CASSYGQTTGELFF.

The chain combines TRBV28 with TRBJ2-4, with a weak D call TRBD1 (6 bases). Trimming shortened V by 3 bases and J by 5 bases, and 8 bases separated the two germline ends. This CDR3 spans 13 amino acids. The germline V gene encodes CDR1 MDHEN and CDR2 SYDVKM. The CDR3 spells CASSFWTENIQYF. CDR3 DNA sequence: TGTGCCAGCAGTTTTTGGACAGAAAACATTCAGTACTTC. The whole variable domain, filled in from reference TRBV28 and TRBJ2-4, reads DVKVTQSSRYLVKRTGEKVFLECVQDMDHENMFWYRQDPGLGLRLIYFSYDVKMKEKGDIPEGYSVSREKKERFSLILESASTNQTSMYLCASSFWTENIQYFGAGTRLSVL.

CDR3 protein: CSARVTYEQYF. CDR3 sequence (DNA): TGCAGTGCTAGAGTTACCTACGAGCAGTACTTC. V is TRBV20-1 and J is TRBJ2-7; no definite D call. CDR1 is DFQATT and CDR2 is SNEGSKA in the germline V gene (reference sequence). The ends were cut back, 1 base at V and 2 bases at J, with 3 bases in the middle. The CDR3 totals 11 residues.

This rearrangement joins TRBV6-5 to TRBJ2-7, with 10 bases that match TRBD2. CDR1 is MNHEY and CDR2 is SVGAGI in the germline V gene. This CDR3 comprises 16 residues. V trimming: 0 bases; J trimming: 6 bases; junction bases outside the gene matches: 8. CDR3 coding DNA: TGTGCCAGCAGTTACTCGATAAACAGCGGGAGGGGCGAGCAGTACTTC. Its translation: CASSYSINSGRGEQYF.

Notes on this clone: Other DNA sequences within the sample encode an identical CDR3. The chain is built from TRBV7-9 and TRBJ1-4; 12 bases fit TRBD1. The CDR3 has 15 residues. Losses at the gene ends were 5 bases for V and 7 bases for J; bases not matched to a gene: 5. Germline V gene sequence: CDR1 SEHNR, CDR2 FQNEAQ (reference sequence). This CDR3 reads CASSPGQGAGEKLFF. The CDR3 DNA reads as TGTGCCAGCAGCCCGGGACAGGGGGCAGGTGAAAAACTGTTTTTT.

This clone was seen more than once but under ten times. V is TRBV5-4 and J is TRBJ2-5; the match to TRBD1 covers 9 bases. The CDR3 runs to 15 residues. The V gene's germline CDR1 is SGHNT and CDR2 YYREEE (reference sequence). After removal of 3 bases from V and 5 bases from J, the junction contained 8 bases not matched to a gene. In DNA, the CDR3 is TGTGCCAGCAGCTCTAGGACAGGGGCACGTGAGACCCAGTACTTC. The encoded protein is CASSSRTGARETQYF.

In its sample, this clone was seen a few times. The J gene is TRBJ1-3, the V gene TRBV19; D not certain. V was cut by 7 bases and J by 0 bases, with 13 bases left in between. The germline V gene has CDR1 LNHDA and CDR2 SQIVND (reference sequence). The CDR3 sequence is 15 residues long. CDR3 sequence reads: CASTATASSGNTIYF. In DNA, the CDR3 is TGTGCCAGTACGGCGACCGCCAGCTCTGGAAACACCATATATTTT.